These 26 T cell receptor beta chains came from one sample sequenced in a study of Ad26.COV2.S vaccination and SARS-CoV-2 variants. Treatment denoted: some 20 received Ad26.COV2.S at low or high dose, single or two shots; roughly five received placebo; per-sample allocation not given. Sampling was done on day 63 after the first vaccine or placebo injection. Method: immunoSEQ multiplex PCR; TCRdb's copy keeps in-frame clones and lacks some. Seen here are 290,000 or so clones, about 87% observed once, and the top ten hold about 3.6%. This specimen consisted of peripheral blood, obtained in a trial of Ad26.COV2.S vaccine versus placebo. The receptor source for this set is a person between 18 and 60 years old who received the Ad26.COV2.S COVID-19 vaccine or a placebo.

This chain joins TRBV5-8 and TRBJ2-5; D gene uncertain. The V end was cut by 2 bases, the J end by 7 bases, with 3 bases between. Germline V gene data show CDR1 as SGHTS and CDR2 as YDEGEE. The CDR3 length is 10 residues. CDR3 protein: CASSFTTQYF. The CDR3 nucleotides read TGTGCCAGCAGCTTTACGACCCAGTACTTC.

The V gene is TRBV9, the J gene TRBJ1-5; 7 nucleotides match TRBD1. There are 14 residues in the CDR3. The V and J ends lost 4 bases and 2 bases, in that order; junction bases with no gene match: 3. Germline assignment: CDR1 SGDLS and CDR2 YYNGEE. The CDR3 region is CASSFGQGNQPQHF. The CDR3 DNA follows: TGTGCCAGCAGCTTCGGACAGGGCAATCAGCCCCAGCATTTT. Looking up the rest from reference TRBV9 and TRBJ1-5 gives the full variable domain: DSGVTQTPKHLITATGQRVTLRCSPRSGDLSVYWYQQSLDQGLQFLIQYYNGEERAKGNILERFSAQQFPDLHSELNLSSLELGDSALYFCASSFGQGNQPQHFGDGTRLSIL.

This chain connects TRBV28 to TRBJ2-4; a weak D match, TRBD1 (5 bases). This CDR3 has 15 amino acids. V dropped 5 bases and J dropped 0 bases, with 11 bases sitting between them. Germline-derived CDR1 and CDR2 are MDHEN and SYDVKM. CDR3 DNA: TGTGCCAGCAGTCCGACAGAACTAGCCAAAAACATTCAGTACTTC. This translates into CASSPTELAKNIQYF.

The chain uses TRBV10-2 and TRBJ2-2; perhaps TRBD2 as D (6 bases). Trimming removed 8 bases from V and 7 bases from J, with 23 bases in between. This CDR3 has 16 amino acids. Germline V gene sequence: CDR1 WSHSY, CDR2 SAAADI. CDR3 bases: TGCGCCAGCGTCCGGTCGGGGGAAACTAGCTTCGGGGAGCTGTTTTTT. It encodes CASVRSGETSFGELFF.

V and J are TRBV10-2 and TRBJ2-7; D possibly uses TRBD1 or TRBD2 (6 bases each). Trimming left V 4 bases short and J 6 bases short, with 13 bases between. This CDR3 has 13 residues. Germline CDR1 WSHSY, CDR2 SAAADI. In DNA form, the CDR3 reads TGCGCCAGCAGTGGAAAGGGGGGAGGCGAGCAGTACTTC. The encoded protein is CASSGKGGGEQYF.

This rearrangement joins TRBV4-1 to TRBJ1-1; D ambiguous. The CDR3 is 14 residues long. Trimming stripped 1 base from V and 2 bases from J, with 8 bases between. CDR1 and CDR2 (germline): MGHRA, YSYEKL. CDR3 loop: CASSQASLNTEAFF. The CDR3 bases are TGCGCCAGCAGCCAAGCTTCCCTAAACACTGAAGCTTTCTTT.

This sequence joins TRBV20-1 and TRBJ1-5; 8 bases agree with TRBD1. The trim removed 3 bases at V and 5 bases at J, leaving 15 bases unmatched. The CDR3 has 17 residues. Germline V CDR1 and CDR2: DFQATT, SNEGSKA (reference sequence). The CDR3 bases are TGCAGTGCTAGTGATCCCAGGGGGCGCGGGTTTGATCAGCCCCAGCATTTT. Translation: CSASDPRGRGFDQPQHF.

The J gene is TRBJ1-2, the V gene TRBV19; D gene ambiguous. The germline V and J ends were trimmed by 1 base and 4 bases, with 13 bases remaining between them. The CDR3 runs 15 residues. CDR1 and CDR2 from the germline V gene are LNHDA and SQIVND (reference sequence). CDR3 residues: CASSIASGTFYGYTF. The CDR3 DNA reads as TGTGCCAGTAGTATAGCATCAGGAACCTTCTATGGCTACACCTTC. The full variable domain, in which reference TRBV19 and TRBJ1-2 provide the parts outside the CDR3, is DGGITQSPKYLFRKEGQNVTLSCEQNLNHDAMYWYRQDPGQGLRLIYYSQIVNDFQKGDIAEGYSVSREKKESFPLTVTSAQKNPTAFYLCASSIASGTFYGYTFGSGTRLTVV.

The chain joins TRBV27 to TRBJ2-7; no definite D call. The CDR3 spans 14 residues. Trimming removed 0 bases at V and 4 bases at J, with 10 bases between. Germline-derived CDR1 and CDR2 are MNHEY and SMNVEV (reference sequence). The CDR3 DNA is TGTGCCAGCAGTTTATCGCGGTTCTGGTACGAGCAGTACTTC. This encodes CASSLSRFWYEQYF.

The J gene is TRBJ1-4, the V gene TRBV11-2, with 8 nucleotides matching TRBD1. Germline V gene data show CDR1 as SGHAT and CDR2 as FQNNGV. This CDR3 has 14 residues. The V segment lost 5 bases and the J segment 11 bases; nucleotides outside the gene matches: 10. CDR3 residues: CASSAPTGAGKLFF. CDR3 coding DNA: TGTGCCAGCAGCGCCCCGACAGGGGCAGGGAAACTGTTTTTT.

CDR3 protein: CASSYGQADYGYTF. CDR3 sequence (DNA): TGTGCCAGCAGTTACGGGCAGGCGGACTATGGCTACACCTTC. This rearrangement joins TRBV6-2 or TRBV6-3 to TRBJ1-2; D gene unclear. The length of the CDR3 is 14 residues. Germline CDR1 reads MNHEY; CDR2 reads SVGEGT. Trimming removed 2 bases from V and 3 bases from J, with 10 bases in between.

This clone is a singleton in its sample. The chain links TRBV6-6 to TRBJ1-1, with D perhaps matching TRBD1 (5 bases). In germline, CDR1 is MNHNY, CDR2 SVGAGI (reference sequence). CDR3 size: 15 residues. Trimming took 6 bases from V and 0 from J, leaving 14 bases between them. The CDR3 DNA reads as TGTGCCAGCAGACTCAGGGTATCAATGAACACTGAAGCTTTCTTT. Amino acid sequence: CASRLRVSMNTEAFF.

The chain has TRBV15 and TRBJ2-5; 7 bases are a match to TRBD1. This CDR3 region has 19 residues. Germline trimming cut 1 base from V and 5 bases from J; bases unmatched to any gene: 19. Germline V lookup: CDR1 LNHNV, CDR2 YYDKDF (reference sequence). The CDR3 here is CATSRATNRGVVAVETQYF. The CDR3 nucleotides are TGTGCCACCAGCAGAGCGACTAACAGGGGAGTAGTCGCCGTGGAGACCCAGTACTTC. Full variable domain (rest looked up from reference TRBV15 and TRBJ2-5): DAMVIQNPRYQVTQFGKPVTLSCSQTLNHNVMYWYQQKSSQAPKLLFHYYDKDFNNEADTPDNFQSRRPNTSFCFLDIRSPGLGDTAMYLCATSRATNRGVVAVETQYFGPGTRLLVL.

CDR3 residues: CAWSGHQNTEAFF. CDR3 DNA: TGTGCCTGGTCGGGACATCAGAACACTGAAGCTTTCTTT. The chain links TRBV30 to TRBJ1-1; maybe TRBD1 (6 bases). The CDR3 is made up of 13 amino acids. Germline CDR1 and CDR2: GTSNPN and SVGIG (reference sequence). V dropped 5 bases and J dropped 1 base, with 11 bases sitting between them.

This rearrangement joins TRBV13 to TRBJ2-7; TRBD2 agrees at 8 bases. Germline-derived CDR1 and CDR2 are PRHDT and FYEKMQ (reference sequence). The V and J ends lost 0 bases and 1 base, in that order; junction bases with no gene match: 5. This CDR3 is built from 16 residues. The CDR3 bases are TGTGCCAGCAGCTTAGGCCGAGCGGGAGAGTCCTACGAGCAGTACTTC. Encoded protein: CASSLGRAGESYEQYF.

The V and J genes are TRBV4-1 and TRBJ1-2, with 8 bases aligning to TRBD1. This CDR3 comprises 17 residues. Germline assignment: CDR1 MGHRA and CDR2 YSYEKL. Trimming at V came to 3 bases and at J to 7 bases, leaving 16 bases not matched to a gene. CDR3: CASSQTGTGSWGAGYTF. The CDR3 coding sequence is TGCGCCAGCAGCCAGACCGGGACAGGTTCCTGGGGGGCTGGCTACACCTTC.

V is TRBV10-3 and J is TRBJ1-2; 8 nucleotides match TRBD1. V dropped 3 bases and J dropped 7; count of bases not matched to a gene: 4. The V gene's germline CDR1 is ENHRY and CDR2 SYGVKD. The CDR3 has 13 amino acids. The CDR3 region has the DNA TGTGCCATCAGTGAAGGGCAGGGGGCTGGCTACACCTTC. Translating gives CAISEGQGAGYTF.

This rearrangement joins TRBV19 to TRBJ1-2, with D hard to call. Germline V lookup: CDR1 LNHDA, CDR2 SQIVND (reference sequence). With 5 bases removed from V and 3 bases from J, the gap between germline ends came to 1 base. This CDR3 has 10 residues. The CDR3 DNA reads TGTGCCAGTAGTGACTATGGCTACACCTTC. It codes for CASSDYGYTF.

Points on this clone: The identical CDR3 is also encoded by other nucleotide sequences in the sample. The chain uses TRBV4-1 and TRBJ1-2, with a tentative D call TRBD1 (6 bases). CDR3 length: 15 amino acids. V lost 0 bases and J lost 2, with 10 bases in between. In germline, CDR1 is MGHRA, CDR2 YSYEKL. CDR3 bases: TGCGCCAGCAGCCAAGATCGGGGGGCGAACTATGGCTACACCTTC. This codes for CASSQDRGANYGYTF.

This clone came up once. The CDR3 DNA sequence: TGTGCCATCAGCGATGGCGGGACGCTCAACGGAGATACGCAGTATTTT. Encoded protein: CAISDGGTLNGDTQYF. The V gene is TRBV10-3, the J gene TRBJ2-3, with D possibly being TRBD2 (6 bases). The CDR3 spans 16 residues. The germline V and J ends were trimmed by 6 bases and 5 bases, with 21 bases remaining between them. Per germline, CDR1 ENHRY and CDR2 SYGVKD.

V and J are TRBV6-2 or TRBV6-3 and TRBJ1-5; 7 bases are a match to TRBD1. CDR1 is MNHEY, CDR2 SVGEGT, per germline. The V and J ends lost 4 bases and 0 bases, in that order; junction bases with no gene match: 12. This CDR3 has 18 amino acids. The CDR3 DNA reads as TGTGCCAGCAGTTCCGACAGGGAGGCGGCGTATAGCAATCAGCCCCAGCATTTT. Encoded protein: CASSSDREAAYSNQPQHF.

V is TRBV6-6 and J is TRBJ2-7; D could derive from TRBD1 or TRBD2 (5 bases each). Trimming stripped 8 bases from V and 2 bases from J, with 19 bases between. This CDR3 has 15 residues. In germline, CDR1 is MNHNY, CDR2 SVGAGI (reference sequence). The CDR3 nucleotides are TGTGCCAGCTCAGCCCCGGGACGGTCTACCTACGAGCAGTACTTC. The encoded protein is CASSAPGRSTYEQYF.

The gene calls are TRBV2 and TRBJ1-5; 9 nucleotides align to TRBD1. CDR1 is SNHLY and CDR2 is FYNNEI in the germline V gene. V lost 7 bases and J lost 5; bases outside the gene matches: 6. The CDR3 has 14 residues. The CDR3 protein is CASKRDRDHQPQHF. The CDR3 DNA follows: TGTGCCAGCAAGCGGGACAGGGATCATCAGCCCCAGCATTTT. The variable domain in full, completed from reference TRBV2 and TRBJ1-5, reads EPEVTQTPSHQVTQMGQEVILRCVPISNHLYFYWYRQILGQKVEFLVSFYNNEISEKSEIFDDQFSVERPDGSNFTLKIRSTKLEDSAMYFCASKRDRDHQPQHFGDGTRLSIL.

This chain links TRBV10-1 with TRBJ2-7, with TRBD1 as a possible D gene (5 bases). V was cut by 3 bases and J by 0 bases, with 9 bases left in between. The CDR3 is 14 residues long. Germline CDR1 and CDR2: WNHNN and SYGVQD (reference sequence). The DNA of the CDR3 is TGCGCCAGCAGTGATTACAGGAGCTCCTACGAGCAGTACTTC. This translates into CASSDYRSSYEQYF.

V gene TRBV9 combines with J gene TRBJ2-3; 14 bases line up with TRBD2. The germline gives CDR1 SGDLS, CDR2 YYNGEE. Trimming took 2 bases from V and 4 from J; bases not matched to a gene: 6. The CDR3 consists of 17 residues. CDR3 loop: CASSVGLAGGRADTQYF. CDR3 DNA: TGTGCCAGCAGCGTCGGACTAGCGGGAGGTCGAGCAGATACGCAGTATTTT.

J is TRBJ2-3 and V is TRBV5-4; 7 bases line up with TRBD2. The CDR3 has 17 residues. Trimming took 4 bases from V and 0 from J; bases not matched to a gene: 11. In germline, CDR1 is SGHNT, CDR2 YYREEE (reference sequence). As DNA, the CDR3 is TGTGCCAGCAGCCTATGGACTAGGACGACTAGCACAGATACGCAGTATTTT. This translates into CASSLWTRTTSTDTQYF.